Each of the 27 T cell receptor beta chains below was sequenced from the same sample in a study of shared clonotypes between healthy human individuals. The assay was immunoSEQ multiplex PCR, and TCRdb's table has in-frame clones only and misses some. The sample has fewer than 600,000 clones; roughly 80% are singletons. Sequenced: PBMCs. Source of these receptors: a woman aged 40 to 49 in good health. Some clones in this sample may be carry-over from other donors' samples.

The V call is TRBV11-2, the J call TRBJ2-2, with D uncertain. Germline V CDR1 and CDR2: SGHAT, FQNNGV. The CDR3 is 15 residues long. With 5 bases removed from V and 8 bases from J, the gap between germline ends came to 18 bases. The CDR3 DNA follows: TGTGCCAGCAGCAAGTCCTGGGTTGATCTGGGGGAGCTGTTTTTT. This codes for CASSKSWVDLGELFF.

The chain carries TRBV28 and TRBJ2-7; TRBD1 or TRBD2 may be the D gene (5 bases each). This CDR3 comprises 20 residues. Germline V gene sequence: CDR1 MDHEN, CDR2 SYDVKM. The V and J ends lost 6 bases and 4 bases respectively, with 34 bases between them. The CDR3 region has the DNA TGTGCCAGCAGACCACCCATGGGGAACCGGGACGAGAGACGGTATTACGAGCAGTACTTC. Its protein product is CASRPPMGNRDERRYYEQYF. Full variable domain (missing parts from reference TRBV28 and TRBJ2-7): DVKVTQSSRYLVKRTGEKVFLECVQDMDHENMFWYRQDPGLGLRLIYFSYDVKMKEKGDIPEGYSVSREKKERFSLILESASTNQTSMYLCASRPPMGNRDERRYYEQYFGPGTRLTVT.

CDR3 loop: CASRETEHSGNTIYF. CDR3 coding DNA: TGTGCCAGCAGAGAGACAGAACATTCTGGAAACACCATATATTTT. The chain combines TRBV6-4 with TRBJ1-3; D perhaps matches TRBD1 (5 bases). V was trimmed by 6 bases and J by 1 base, leaving 13 bases between them. Per the germline V gene, CDR1 is MRHNA and CDR2 is SNTAGT. This CDR3 comprises 15 residues.

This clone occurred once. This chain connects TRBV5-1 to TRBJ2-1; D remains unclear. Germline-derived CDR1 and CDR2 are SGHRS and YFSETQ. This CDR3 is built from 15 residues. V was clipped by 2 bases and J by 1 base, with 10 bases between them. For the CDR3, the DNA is TGCGCCAGCAGCTTCGGCAGGTCATCCTACAATGAGCAGTTCTTC. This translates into CASSFGRSSYNEQFF.

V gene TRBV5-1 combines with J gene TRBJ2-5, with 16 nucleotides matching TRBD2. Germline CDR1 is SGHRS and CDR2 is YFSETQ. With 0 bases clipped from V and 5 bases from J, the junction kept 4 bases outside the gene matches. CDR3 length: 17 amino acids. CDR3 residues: CASSLVGTSGRDETQYF. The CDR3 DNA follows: TGCGCCAGCAGCTTGGTGGGGACTAGCGGGAGGGATGAGACCCAGTACTTC. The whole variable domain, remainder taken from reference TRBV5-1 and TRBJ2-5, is KAGVTQTPRYLIKTRGQQVTLSCSPISGHRSVSWYQQTPGQGLQFLFEYFSETQRNKGNFPGRFSGRQFSNSRSEMNVSTLELGDSALYLCASSLVGTSGRDETQYFGPGTRLLVL.

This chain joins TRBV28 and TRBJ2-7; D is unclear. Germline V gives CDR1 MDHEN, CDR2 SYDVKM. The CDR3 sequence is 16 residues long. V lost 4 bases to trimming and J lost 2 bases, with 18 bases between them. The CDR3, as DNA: TGTGCCAGCAGTTCTCCCCCCGGTAGTGGGGCCTACGAGCAGTACTTC. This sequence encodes CASSSPPGSGAYEQYF.

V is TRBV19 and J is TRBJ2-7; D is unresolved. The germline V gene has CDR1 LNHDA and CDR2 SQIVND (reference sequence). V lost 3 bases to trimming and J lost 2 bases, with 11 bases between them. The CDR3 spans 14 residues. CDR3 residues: CASSIKGDPYEQYF. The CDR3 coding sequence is TGTGCCAGTAGTATTAAAGGAGATCCCTACGAGCAGTACTTC.

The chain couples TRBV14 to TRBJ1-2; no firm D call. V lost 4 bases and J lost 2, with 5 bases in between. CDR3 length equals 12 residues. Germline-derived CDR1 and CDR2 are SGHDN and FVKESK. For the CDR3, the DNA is TGTGCCAGCAGCCTAGGGAACTATGGCTACACCTTC. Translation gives CASSLGNYGYTF. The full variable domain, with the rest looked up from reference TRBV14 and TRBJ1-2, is EAGVTQFPSHSVIEKGQTVTLRCDPISGHDNLYWYRRVMGKEIKFLLHFVKESKQDESGMPNNRFLAERTGGTYSTLKVQPAELEDSGVYFCASSLGNYGYTFGSGTRLTVV.

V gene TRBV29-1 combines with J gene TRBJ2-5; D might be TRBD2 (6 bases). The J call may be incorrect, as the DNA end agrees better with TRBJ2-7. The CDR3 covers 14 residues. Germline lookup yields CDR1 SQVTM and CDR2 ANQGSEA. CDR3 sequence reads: CSVEGGDSSYEQYF. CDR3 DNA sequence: TGCAGCGTTGAAGGCGGGGATAGCTCCTACGAGCAGTACTTC.

The CDR3 loop reads CASSITQESSYEQYF. The CDR3 coding sequence is TGTGCCAGTAGTATTACACAGGAGAGCTCCTACGAGCAGTACTTC. J is TRBJ2-7 and V is TRBV19; maybe TRBD1 (5 bases). Trimming took off 3 bases at V and 0 bases at J, with 12 bases between the two ends. This CDR3 comprises 15 residues. Germline V gene data show CDR1 as LNHDA and CDR2 as SQIVND (reference sequence).

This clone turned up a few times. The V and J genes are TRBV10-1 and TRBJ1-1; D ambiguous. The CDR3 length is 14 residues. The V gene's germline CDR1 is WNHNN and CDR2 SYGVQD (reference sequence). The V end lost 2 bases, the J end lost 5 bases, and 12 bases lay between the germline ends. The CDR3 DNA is TGCGCCAGCAGTGAGAGTGGGGTAGAGACTGAAGCTTTCTTT. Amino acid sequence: CASSESGVETEAFF.

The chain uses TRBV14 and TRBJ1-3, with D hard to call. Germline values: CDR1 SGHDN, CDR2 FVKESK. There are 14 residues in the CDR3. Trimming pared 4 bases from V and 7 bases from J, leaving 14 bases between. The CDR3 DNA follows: TGTGCCAGCAGCCCGCTCTCCGTAGTGAACACCATATATTTT. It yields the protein CASSPLSVVNTIYF.

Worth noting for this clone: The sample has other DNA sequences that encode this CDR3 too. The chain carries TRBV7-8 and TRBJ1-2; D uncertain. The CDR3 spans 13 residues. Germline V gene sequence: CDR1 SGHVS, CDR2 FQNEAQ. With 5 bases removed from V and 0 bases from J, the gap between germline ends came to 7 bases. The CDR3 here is CASSPGPNYGYTF. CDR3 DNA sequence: TGTGCCAGCAGCCCCGGGCCTAACTATGGCTACACCTTC.

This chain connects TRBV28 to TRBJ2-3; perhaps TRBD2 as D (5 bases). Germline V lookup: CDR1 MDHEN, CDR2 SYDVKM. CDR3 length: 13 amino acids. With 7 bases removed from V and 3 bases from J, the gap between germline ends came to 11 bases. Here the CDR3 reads CASTPRTTDTQYF. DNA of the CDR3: TGTGCCAGCACTCCGAGGACTACAGATACGCAGTATTTT.

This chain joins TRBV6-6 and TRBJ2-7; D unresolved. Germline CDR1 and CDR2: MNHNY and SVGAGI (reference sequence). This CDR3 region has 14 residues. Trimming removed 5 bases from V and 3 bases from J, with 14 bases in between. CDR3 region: CASSKGQYYYEQYF. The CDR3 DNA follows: TGTGCCAGCAGTAAGGGCCAATATTACTACGAGCAGTACTTC.

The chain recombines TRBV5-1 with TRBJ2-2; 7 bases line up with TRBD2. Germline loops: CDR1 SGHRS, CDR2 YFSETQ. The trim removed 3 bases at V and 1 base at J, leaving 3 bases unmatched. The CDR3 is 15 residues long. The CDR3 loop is CASSWEGMNTGELFF. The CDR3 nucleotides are TGCGCCAGCAGCTGGGAGGGAATGAACACCGGGGAGCTGTTTTTT.

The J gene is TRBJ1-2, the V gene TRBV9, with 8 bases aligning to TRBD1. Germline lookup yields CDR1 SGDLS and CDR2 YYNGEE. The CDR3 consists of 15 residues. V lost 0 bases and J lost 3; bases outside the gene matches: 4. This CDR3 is CASSVADRVDYGYTF. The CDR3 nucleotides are TGTGCCAGCAGCGTAGCGGACAGGGTTGACTATGGCTACACCTTC.

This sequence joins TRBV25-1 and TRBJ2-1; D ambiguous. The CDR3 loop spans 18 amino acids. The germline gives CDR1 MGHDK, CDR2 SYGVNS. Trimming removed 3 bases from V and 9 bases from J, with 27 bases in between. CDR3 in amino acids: CASSDIYRAYRHLGEQFF. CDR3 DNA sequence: TGTGCCAGCAGTGACATATACCGGGCCTACCGACACTTGGGTGAGCAGTTCTTC.

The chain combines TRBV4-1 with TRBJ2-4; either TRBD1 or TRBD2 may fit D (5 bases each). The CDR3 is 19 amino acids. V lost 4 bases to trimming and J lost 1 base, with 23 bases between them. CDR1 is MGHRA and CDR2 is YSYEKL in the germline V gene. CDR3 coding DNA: TGCGCCAGCAGCCCCACCTCAGGGTGGGCTAGCTTGGCCAAAAACATTCAGTACTTC. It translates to CASSPTSGWASLAKNIQYF.

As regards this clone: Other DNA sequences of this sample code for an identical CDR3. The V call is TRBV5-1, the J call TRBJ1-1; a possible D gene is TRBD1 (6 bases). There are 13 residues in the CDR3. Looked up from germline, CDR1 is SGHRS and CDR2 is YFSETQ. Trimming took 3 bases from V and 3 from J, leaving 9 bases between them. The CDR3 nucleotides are TGCGCCAGCAGCTCCAGGGGAGACACTGAAGCTTTCTTT. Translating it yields CASSSRGDTEAFF.

The CDR3 here is CASSALGGADTGELFF. The DNA of the CDR3 is TGTGCCAGCAGCGCTCTAGGGGGCGCCGACACCGGGGAGCTGTTTTTT. The J gene is TRBJ2-2, the V gene TRBV9; 7 positions match TRBD1. The V and J ends lost 3 bases and 3 bases, in that order; junction bases with no gene match: 8. CDR1 SGDLS and CDR2 YYNGEE come from the germline V gene. CDR3 size: 16 residues.

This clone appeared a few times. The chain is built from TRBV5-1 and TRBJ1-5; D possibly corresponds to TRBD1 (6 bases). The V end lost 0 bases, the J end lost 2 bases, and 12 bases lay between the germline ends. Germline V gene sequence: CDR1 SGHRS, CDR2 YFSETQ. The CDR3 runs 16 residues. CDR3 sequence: CASSLGPGEGNQPQHF. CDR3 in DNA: TGCGCCAGCAGCTTGGGTCCAGGGGAAGGCAATCAGCCCCAGCATTTT.

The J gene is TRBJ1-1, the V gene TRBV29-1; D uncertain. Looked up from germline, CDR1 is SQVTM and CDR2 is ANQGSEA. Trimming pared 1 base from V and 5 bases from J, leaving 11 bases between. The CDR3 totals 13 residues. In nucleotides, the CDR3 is TGCAGCGTTGAAGGGCGGGCCTGGACTGAAGCTTTCTTT. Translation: CSVEGRAWTEAFF.

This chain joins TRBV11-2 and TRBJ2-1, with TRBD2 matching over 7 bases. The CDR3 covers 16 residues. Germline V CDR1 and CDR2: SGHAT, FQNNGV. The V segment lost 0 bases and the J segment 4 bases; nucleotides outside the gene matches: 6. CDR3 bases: TGTGCCAGCAGCTTAGATTTGGCTAGCGGTTACAATGAGCAGTTCTTC. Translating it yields CASSLDLASGYNEQFF. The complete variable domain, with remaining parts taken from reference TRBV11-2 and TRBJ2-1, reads EAGVAQSPRYKIIEKRQSVAFWCNPISGHATLYWYQQILGQGPKLLIQFQNNGVVDDSQLPKDRFSAERLKGVDSTLKIQPAKLEDSAVYLCASSLDLASGYNEQFFGPGTRLTVL.

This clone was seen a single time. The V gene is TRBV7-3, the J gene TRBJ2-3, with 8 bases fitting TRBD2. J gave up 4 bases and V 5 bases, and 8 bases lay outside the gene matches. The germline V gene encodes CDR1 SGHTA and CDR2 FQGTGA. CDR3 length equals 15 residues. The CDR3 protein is CASSRSGSGADTQYF. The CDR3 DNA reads TGTGCCAGCAGCCGAAGCGGGAGTGGAGCAGATACGCAGTATTTT. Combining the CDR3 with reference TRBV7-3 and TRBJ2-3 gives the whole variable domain GAGVSQTPSNKVTEKGKYVELRCDPISGHTALYWYRQSLGQGPEFLIYFQGTGAADDSGLPNDRFFAVRPEGSVSTLKIQRTERGDSAVYLCASSRSGSGADTQYFGPGTRLTVL.

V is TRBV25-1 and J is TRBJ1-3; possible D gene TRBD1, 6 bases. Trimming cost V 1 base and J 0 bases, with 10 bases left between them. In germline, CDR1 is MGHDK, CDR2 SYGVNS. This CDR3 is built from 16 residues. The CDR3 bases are TGTGCCAGCAGTGAATCTACAGGGCTCTCTGGAAACACCATATATTTT. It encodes CASSESTGLSGNTIYF.

The DNA of the CDR3 is TGCGCCAGCAGCTTGGCGGCTGGGAAAGAGACCCAGTACTTC. Its translation: CASSLAAGKETQYF. The chain couples TRBV5-1 to TRBJ2-5; D not resolved. This CDR3 has 14 amino acids. Looked up from germline, CDR1 is SGHRS and CDR2 is YFSETQ. V gave up 0 bases and J gave up 3 bases, with 9 bases separating them.